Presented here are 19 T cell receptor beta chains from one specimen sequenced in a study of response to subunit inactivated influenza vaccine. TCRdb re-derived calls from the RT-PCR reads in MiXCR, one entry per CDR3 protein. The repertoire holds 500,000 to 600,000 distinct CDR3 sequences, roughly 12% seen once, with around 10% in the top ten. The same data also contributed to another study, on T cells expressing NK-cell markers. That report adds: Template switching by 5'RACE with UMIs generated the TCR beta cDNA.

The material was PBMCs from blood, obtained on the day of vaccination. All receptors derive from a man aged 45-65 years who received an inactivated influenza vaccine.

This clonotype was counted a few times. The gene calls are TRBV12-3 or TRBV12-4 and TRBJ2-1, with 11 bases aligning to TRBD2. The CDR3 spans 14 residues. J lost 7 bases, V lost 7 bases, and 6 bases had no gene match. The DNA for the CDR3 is TGTGCCAGCACTGATAGCGGGGGGGGGAATGAGCAGTTCTTC. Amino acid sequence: CASTDSGGGNEQFF.

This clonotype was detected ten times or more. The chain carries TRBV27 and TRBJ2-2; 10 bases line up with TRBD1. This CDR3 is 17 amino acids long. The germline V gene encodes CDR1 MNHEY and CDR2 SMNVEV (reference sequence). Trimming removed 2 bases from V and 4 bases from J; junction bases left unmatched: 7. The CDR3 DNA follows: TGTGCCAGCAGTTTAGACTCAGACAGGGGGCGCACCGGGGAGCTGTTTTTT. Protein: CASSLDSDRGRTGELFF.

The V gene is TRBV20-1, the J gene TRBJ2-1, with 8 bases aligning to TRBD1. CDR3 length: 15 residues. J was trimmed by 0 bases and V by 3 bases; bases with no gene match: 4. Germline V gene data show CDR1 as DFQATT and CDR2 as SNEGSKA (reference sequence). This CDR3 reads CSASKTGGSYNEQFF. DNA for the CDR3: TGCAGTGCTAGCAAAACAGGGGGCTCCTACAATGAGCAGTTCTTC.

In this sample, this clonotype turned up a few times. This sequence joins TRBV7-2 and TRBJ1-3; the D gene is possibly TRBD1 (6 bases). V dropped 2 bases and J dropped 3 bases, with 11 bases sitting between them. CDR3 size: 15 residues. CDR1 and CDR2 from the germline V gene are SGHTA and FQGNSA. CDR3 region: CASSLQGTGGNTIYF. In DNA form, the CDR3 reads TGTGCCAGCAGCTTACAGGGGACCGGTGGAAACACCATATATTTT.

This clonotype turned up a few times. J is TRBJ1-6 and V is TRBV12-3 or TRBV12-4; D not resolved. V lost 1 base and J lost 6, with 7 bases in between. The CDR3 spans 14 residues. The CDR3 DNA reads TGTGCCAGCAGTTTAGGGTGGGTTAATTCACCCCTCCACTTT. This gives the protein CASSLGWVNSPLHF.

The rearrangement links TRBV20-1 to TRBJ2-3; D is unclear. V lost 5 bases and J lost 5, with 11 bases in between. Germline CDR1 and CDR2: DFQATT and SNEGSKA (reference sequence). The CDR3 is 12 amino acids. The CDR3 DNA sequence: TGCAGTGCTCTCGTCCCGCTAGATACGCAGTATTTT. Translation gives CSALVPLDTQYF.

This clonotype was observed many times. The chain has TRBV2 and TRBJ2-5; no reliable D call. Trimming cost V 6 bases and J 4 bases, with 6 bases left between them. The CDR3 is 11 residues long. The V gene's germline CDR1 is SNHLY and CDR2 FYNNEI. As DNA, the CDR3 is TGTGCCAGCAGGGGTGGAGAGACCCAGTACTTC. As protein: CASRGGETQYF. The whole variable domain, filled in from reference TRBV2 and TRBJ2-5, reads EPEVTQTPSHQVTQMGQEVILRCVPISNHLYFYWYRQILGQKVEFLVSFYNNEISEKSEIFDDQFSVERPDGSNFTLKIRSTKLEDSAMYFCASRGGETQYFGPGTRLLVL.

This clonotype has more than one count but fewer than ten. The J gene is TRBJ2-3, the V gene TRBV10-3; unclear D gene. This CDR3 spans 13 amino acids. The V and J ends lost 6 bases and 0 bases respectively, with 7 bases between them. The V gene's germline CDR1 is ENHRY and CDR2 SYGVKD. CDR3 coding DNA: TGTGCCATCAGGGGCAGTAGCACAGATACGCAGTATTTT. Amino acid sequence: CAIRGSSTDTQYF.

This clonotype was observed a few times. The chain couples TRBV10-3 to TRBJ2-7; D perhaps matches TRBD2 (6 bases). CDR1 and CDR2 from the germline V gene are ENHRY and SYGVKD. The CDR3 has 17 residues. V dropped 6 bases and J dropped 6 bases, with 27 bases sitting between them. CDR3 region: CAIREEVSGGAMGEQYF. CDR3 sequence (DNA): TGTGCCATCAGGGAGGAGGTTAGCGGAGGGGCTATGGGCGAGCAGTACTTC.

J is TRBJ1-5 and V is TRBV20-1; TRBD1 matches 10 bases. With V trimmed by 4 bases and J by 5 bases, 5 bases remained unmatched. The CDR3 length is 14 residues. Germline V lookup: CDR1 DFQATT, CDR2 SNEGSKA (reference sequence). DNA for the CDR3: TGCAGTGCTATGCCGGGACAGGGGTATCAGCCCCAGCATTTT. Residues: CSAMPGQGYQPQHF.

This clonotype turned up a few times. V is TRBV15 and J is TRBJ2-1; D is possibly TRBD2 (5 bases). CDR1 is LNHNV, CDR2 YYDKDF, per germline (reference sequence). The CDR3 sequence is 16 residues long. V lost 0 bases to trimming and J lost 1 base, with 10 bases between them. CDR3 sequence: CATSRDGIKSYNEQFF. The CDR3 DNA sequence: TGTGCCACCAGCAGAGACGGGATTAAATCCTACAATGAGCAGTTCTTC.

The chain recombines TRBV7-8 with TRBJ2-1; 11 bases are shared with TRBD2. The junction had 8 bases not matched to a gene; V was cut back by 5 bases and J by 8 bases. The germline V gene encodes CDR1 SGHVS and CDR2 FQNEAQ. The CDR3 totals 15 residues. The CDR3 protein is CASSLGTSGAHEQFF. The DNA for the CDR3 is TGTGCCAGCAGCCTAGGGACTAGCGGTGCCCATGAGCAGTTCTTC.

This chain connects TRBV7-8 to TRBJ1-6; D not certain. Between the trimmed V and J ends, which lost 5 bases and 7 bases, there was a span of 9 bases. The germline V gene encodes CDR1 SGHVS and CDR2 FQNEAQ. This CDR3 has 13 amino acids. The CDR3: CASSLVGNSPLHF. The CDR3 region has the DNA TGTGCCAGCAGCCTGGTGGGGAATTCACCCCTCCACTTT. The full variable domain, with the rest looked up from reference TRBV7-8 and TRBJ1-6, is GAGVSQSPRYKVAKRGQDVALRCDPISGHVSLFWYQQALGQGPEFLTYFQNEAQLDKSGLPSDRFFAERPEGSVSTLKIQRTQQEDSAVYLCASSLVGNSPLHFGNGTRLTVT.

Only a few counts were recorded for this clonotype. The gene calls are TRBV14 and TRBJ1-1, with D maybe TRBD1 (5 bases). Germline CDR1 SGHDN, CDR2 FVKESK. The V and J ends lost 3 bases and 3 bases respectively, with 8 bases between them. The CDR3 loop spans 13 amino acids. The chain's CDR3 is CASSHSGYTEAFF. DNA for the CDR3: TGTGCCAGCAGCCATTCAGGGTACACTGAAGCTTTCTTT. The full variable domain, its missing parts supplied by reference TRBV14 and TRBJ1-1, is EAGVTQFPSHSVIEKGQTVTLRCDPISGHDNLYWYRRVMGKEIKFLLHFVKESKQDESGMPNNRFLAERTGGTYSTLKVQPAELEDSGVYFCASSHSGYTEAFFGQGTRLTVV.

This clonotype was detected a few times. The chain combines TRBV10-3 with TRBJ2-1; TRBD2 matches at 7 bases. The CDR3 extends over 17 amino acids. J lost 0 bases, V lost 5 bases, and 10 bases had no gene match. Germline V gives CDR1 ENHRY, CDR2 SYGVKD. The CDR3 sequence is CAISPLGREISYNEQFF. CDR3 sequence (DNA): TGTGCCATCAGTCCATTGGGGCGGGAGATCTCCTACAATGAGCAGTTCTTC.

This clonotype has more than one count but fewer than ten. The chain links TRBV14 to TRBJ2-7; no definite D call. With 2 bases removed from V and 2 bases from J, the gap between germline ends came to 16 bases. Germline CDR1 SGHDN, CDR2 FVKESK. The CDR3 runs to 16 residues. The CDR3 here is CASSQSGSPLTYEQYF. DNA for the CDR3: TGTGCCAGCAGCCAATCGGGCAGTCCACTGACCTACGAGCAGTACTTC. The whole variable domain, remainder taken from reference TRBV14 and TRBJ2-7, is EAGVTQFPSHSVIEKGQTVTLRCDPISGHDNLYWYRRVMGKEIKFLLHFVKESKQDESGMPNNRFLAERTGGTYSTLKVQPAELEDSGVYFCASSQSGSPLTYEQYFGPGTRLTVT.

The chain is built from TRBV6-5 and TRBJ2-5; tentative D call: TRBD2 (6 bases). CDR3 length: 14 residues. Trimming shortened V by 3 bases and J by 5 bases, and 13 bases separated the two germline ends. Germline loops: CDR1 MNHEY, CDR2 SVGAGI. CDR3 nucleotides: TGTGCCAGCAGTTATTACAGTGGGGGGGAGACCCAGTACTTC. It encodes CASSYYSGGETQYF.

CDR3 region: CASSQEFFGATNEKLFF. For the CDR3, the DNA is TGCGCCAGCAGCCAAGAGTTTTTTGGGGCGACTAATGAAAAACTGTTTTTT. This chain links TRBV4-3 with TRBJ1-4, with D maybe TRBD1 (5 bases). From germline, CDR1 is LGHNA and CDR2 YSLEER. V was shortened by 0 bases and J by 2 bases, with 13 bases between the two germline ends. There are 17 residues in the CDR3.

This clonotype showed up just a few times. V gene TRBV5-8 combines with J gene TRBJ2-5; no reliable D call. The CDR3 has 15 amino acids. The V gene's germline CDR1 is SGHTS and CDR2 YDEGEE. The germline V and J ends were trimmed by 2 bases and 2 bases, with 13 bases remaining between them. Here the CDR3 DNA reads TGTGCCAGCAGCTTTTTAGGCGGCGAGCAAGAGACCCAGTACTTC. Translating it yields CASSFLGGEQETQYF.